Listed below are T cell receptor beta chains from one sample, sequenced in a study of blood T cells in healthy people across ages. Each CDR3 protein is one row after TCRdb ran MiXCR on the 5' RACE reads. The table lists around 1,500,000 distinct CDR3 sequences, around 39% of them singletons. The sequenced material came from blood. Receptors originate from a woman between 18 and 30 years old in good health. Both conserved end residues are part of each CDR3. The order of the fields is D gene, CDR3 length, V gene, J gene, clone size, CDR3 DNA, CDR3 protein. The D gene is left open where the match is weak. Clone size is given for some rows only: seen once, a few or many times, or a class if the clone is expanded.

D gene: NA; CDR3 length: 16; V gene: TRBV2; J gene: TRBJ2-1; clone size: NA; CDR3 DNA: TGTGCCAGCAGTGAAGGGCCTTGGGGGCAGACCTACGAGCAGTTCTTC; CDR3 protein: CASSEGPWGQTYEQFF
D gene: TRBD2; CDR3 length: 15; V gene: TRBV20-1; J gene: TRBJ2-4; clone size: NA; CDR3 DNA: TGCAGTGCTGACCTAGCGGGAGGGACCAAAAACATTCAGTACTTC; CDR3 protein: CSADLAGGTKNIQYF
D gene: TRBD1; CDR3 length: 16; V gene: TRBV5-1; J gene: TRBJ1-6; clone size: few; CDR3 DNA: TGCGCCAGCAGCGAGCCGGGACAGGGCCCCTATTCACCCCTCCACTTT; CDR3 protein: CASSEPGQGPYSPLHF
D gene: TRBD2; CDR3 length: 16; V gene: TRBV5-1; J gene: TRBJ2-1; clone size: NA; CDR3 DNA: TGCGCCAGCAGCTTGGGGGTAGTTGCTAGCGGCAATGAGCAGTTCTTC; CDR3 protein: CASSLGVVASGNEQFF
D gene: NA; CDR3 length: 15; V gene: TRBV20-1; J gene: TRBJ2-5; clone size: few; CDR3 DNA: TGCAGTGCTACGATAGGGACCGTGTTGTCAGAGACCCAGTACTTC; CDR3 protein: CSATIGTVLSETQYF
D gene: TRBD1; CDR3 length: 15; V gene: TRBV5-1; J gene: TRBJ2-7; clone size: NA; CDR3 DNA: TGCGCCAGCAGCCCAGACAGGGGGTCTTACAATGAGCAGTACTTC; CDR3 protein: CASSPDRGSYNEQYF
D gene: NA; CDR3 length: 17; V gene: TRBV15; J gene: TRBJ2-6; clone size: NA; CDR3 DNA: TGTGCCACCAGCAGAGCATCAGGGACCTCTGGGGCCAACGTCCTGACTTTC; CDR3 protein: CATSRASGTSGANVLTF
D gene: NA; CDR3 length: 15; V gene: TRBV27; J gene: TRBJ1-4; clone size: few; CDR3 DNA: TGTGCCAGCAGTTTCCGTGGGACCGATAATGAAAAACTGTTTTTT; CDR3 protein: CASSFRGTDNEKLFF
D gene: TRBD2; CDR3 length: 13; V gene: TRBV6-5; J gene: TRBJ2-7; clone size: few; CDR3 DNA: TGTGCCAGCAGCTACGGGAGGGTTGGCGAGCAGTACTTC; CDR3 protein: CASSYGRVGEQYF
D gene: TRBD1; CDR3 length: 10; V gene: TRBV29-1; J gene: TRBJ1-2; clone size: NA; CDR3 DNA: TGCAGCGTTACACAGGGGGCGGACACCTTC; CDR3 protein: CSVTQGADTF
D gene: TRBD1; CDR3 length: 15; V gene: TRBV12-3/TRBV12-4; J gene: TRBJ1-1; clone size: NA; CDR3 DNA: TGTGCCAGCAGCGAAATGACAGGGGGAGGAGGTGAAGCTTTCTTT; CDR3 protein: CASSEMTGGGGEAFF
D gene: TRBD2; CDR3 length: 15; V gene: TRBV9; J gene: TRBJ2-1; clone size: few; CDR3 DNA: TGTGCCAGCAGCGTTAGCGGGGGGGCCCTTGCTGAGCAGTTCTTC; CDR3 protein: CASSVSGGALAEQFF
D gene: NA; CDR3 length: 14; V gene: TRBV30; J gene: TRBJ1-3; clone size: NA; CDR3 DNA: TGTGCCTGGAGTGTACAGGGCTTTGGAAACACCATATATTTT; CDR3 protein: CAWSVQGFGNTIYF
D gene: NA; CDR3 length: 16; V gene: TRBV7-8; J gene: TRBJ2-4; clone size: few; CDR3 DNA: TGTGCCAGCAGTCAGTCCACTTACTTAGCCAAAAACATTCAGTACTTC; CDR3 protein: CASSQSTYLAKNIQYF
D gene: NA; CDR3 length: 13; V gene: TRBV25-1; J gene: TRBJ1-5; clone size: NA; CDR3 DNA: TGTGCCAGCAGTGAACCCGGTGGTCAGCCCCAGCATTTT; CDR3 protein: CASSEPGGQPQHF
D gene: TRBD2; CDR3 length: 16; V gene: TRBV24-1; J gene: TRBJ2-1; clone size: NA; CDR3 DNA: TGTGCCACCAGTGGGGTCAAGACTAGCGGGTACAATGAGCAGTTCTTC; CDR3 protein: CATSGVKTSGYNEQFF
D gene: TRBD2; CDR3 length: 19; V gene: TRBV7-9; J gene: TRBJ2-1; clone size: NA; CDR3 DNA: TGTGCCACTGGCGGGGCTAGCGGGGGGCTTACCAGCTCCTACAATGAGCAGTTCTTC; CDR3 protein: CATGGASGGLTSSYNEQFF
D gene: TRBD1; CDR3 length: 15; V gene: TRBV6-5; J gene: TRBJ1-2; clone size: NA; CDR3 DNA: TGTGCCAGCAGTTACTCCTTGACAGGGAGCTATGGCTACACCTTC; CDR3 protein: CASSYSLTGSYGYTF
D gene: TRBD1; CDR3 length: 16; V gene: TRBV3-1; J gene: TRBJ1-2; clone size: NA; CDR3 DNA: TGTGCCAGCAGCCAACTCCGGACAGGGGGTGACTATGGCTACACCTTC; CDR3 protein: CASSQLRTGGDYGYTF
D gene: NA; CDR3 length: 13; V gene: TRBV28; J gene: TRBJ2-7; clone size: NA; CDR3 DNA: TGTGCCAGTGAAACAGGGTTAGACTACGAGCAGTACTTC; CDR3 protein: CASETGLDYEQYF
D gene: NA; CDR3 length: 13; V gene: TRBV29-1; J gene: TRBJ2-1; clone size: NA; CDR3 DNA: TGCAGCGCTGAGGGAGATGGTGCCTATGAGCAGTTCTTC; CDR3 protein: CSAEGDGAYEQFF
D gene: TRBD2; CDR3 length: 17; V gene: TRBV11-2; J gene: TRBJ2-5; clone size: NA; CDR3 DNA: TGTGCCAGCAGCTTAGGGACCGACACTAGCGGGAAAAAGACCCAGTACTTC; CDR3 protein: CASSLGTDTSGKKTQYF
D gene: NA; CDR3 length: 13; V gene: TRBV6-1; J gene: TRBJ2-5; clone size: NA; CDR3 DNA: TGTGCCAGCAGAGTAGTGGGGCTTGGAGAGCAGTACTTC; CDR3 protein: CASRVVGLGEQYF
D gene: TRBD1; CDR3 length: 16; V gene: TRBV7-6; J gene: TRBJ2-5; clone size: NA; CDR3 DNA: TGTGCCAGCAGCTTAGAACCCATCGGACAGGGGGTTGTGCAGTACTTC; CDR3 protein: CASSLEPIGQGVVQYF
D gene: NA; CDR3 length: 14; V gene: TRBV7-2; J gene: TRBJ2-1; clone size: NA; CDR3 DNA: TGTGCCAGCCAATTAGCGGTCTCCTACAATGAGCAGTTCTTC; CDR3 protein: CASQLAVSYNEQFF
D gene: NA; CDR3 length: 15; V gene: TRBV11-1; J gene: TRBJ1-1; clone size: NA; CDR3 DNA: TGTGCCAGCAGCTTAGTTGGATATTTGAACACTGAAGCTTTCTTT; CDR3 protein: CASSLVGYLNTEAFF
D gene: TRBD1; CDR3 length: 14; V gene: TRBV3-1; J gene: TRBJ1-6; clone size: NA; CDR3 DNA: TGTGCCAGCAGCCAGGATCAGGGGGGCTCACCCCTCCACTTT; CDR3 protein: CASSQDQGGSPLHF
D gene: NA; CDR3 length: 16; V gene: TRBV2; J gene: TRBJ1-1; clone size: NA; CDR3 DNA: TGTGCCAGCACCAGGCACGGAGCTCGGACCGGCACTGAAGCTTTCTTT; CDR3 protein: CASTRHGARTGTEAFF
D gene: NA; CDR3 length: 16; V gene: TRBV27; J gene: TRBJ2-3; clone size: NA; CDR3 DNA: TGTGCCAGCAGTCCGGCGGACAGACACGGTACAGATACGCAGTATTTT; CDR3 protein: CASSPADRHGTDTQYF
D gene: NA; CDR3 length: 15; V gene: TRBV3-1; J gene: TRBJ1-2; clone size: few; CDR3 DNA: TGTGCCAGCAGTCGCAAATCCAGGGGCAACTATGGCTACACCTTC; CDR3 protein: CASSRKSRGNYGYTF
D gene: TRBD1; CDR3 length: 20; V gene: TRBV6-5; J gene: TRBJ2-1; clone size: NA; CDR3 DNA: TGTCCCAGCAGTTACCAACTCGAGGGACAGGGCATTAACGCCTACAATGAGCAGTTCTTC; CDR3 protein: CPSSYQLEGQGINAYNEQFF
D gene: TRBD1; CDR3 length: 15; V gene: TRBV14; J gene: TRBJ1-2; clone size: few; CDR3 DNA: TGTGCCAGCAGCGCCGCACCCTGGGACAGCTATGGCTACACCTTC; CDR3 protein: CASSAAPWDSYGYTF
D gene: NA; CDR3 length: 13; V gene: TRBV2; J gene: TRBJ1-1; clone size: many; CDR3 DNA: TGTGCCAGCAGTGTCAATCCGAACACTGAAGCTTTCTTT; CDR3 protein: CASSVNPNTEAFF
D gene: TRBD1; CDR3 length: 15; V gene: TRBV5-1; J gene: TRBJ2-7; clone size: NA; CDR3 DNA: TGCGCCAGCAGCCCCCGGACAGGGTGGTCCTACGAGCAGTACTTC; CDR3 protein: CASSPRTGWSYEQYF
D gene: NA; CDR3 length: 16; V gene: TRBV4-2; J gene: TRBJ1-2; clone size: many; CDR3 DNA: TGTGCCAGCAGTCCCTTTGAGTCGACAGATTATTATGGCTACACCTTC; CDR3 protein: CASSPFESTDYYGYTF
D gene: NA; CDR3 length: 13; V gene: TRBV20-1; J gene: TRBJ2-7; clone size: few; CDR3 DNA: TGCAGTGCTAGAGATATCGATCTCGGCGAGCAGTACTTC; CDR3 protein: CSARDIDLGEQYF
D gene: TRBD2; CDR3 length: 15; V gene: TRBV29-1; J gene: TRBJ2-1; clone size: many; CDR3 DNA: TGCAGCGTTGAAGGGGGGAGGGCCTTATACAATGAGCAGTTCTTC; CDR3 protein: CSVEGGRALYNEQFF
D gene: TRBD2; CDR3 length: 18; V gene: TRBV7-2; J gene: TRBJ2-5; clone size: NA; CDR3 DNA: TGTGCCAGCAGCTTAGTTGCTCTAGCGGGCCTCGACGGGCAGACCCAGTACTTC; CDR3 protein: CASSLVALAGLDGQTQYF
D gene: NA; CDR3 length: 16; V gene: TRBV29-1; J gene: TRBJ2-7; clone size: few; CDR3 DNA: TGCAGCTATACGGAGCCCGGCAGGGGGGATCCCTACGAGCAGTACTTC; CDR3 protein: CSYTEPGRGDPYEQYF